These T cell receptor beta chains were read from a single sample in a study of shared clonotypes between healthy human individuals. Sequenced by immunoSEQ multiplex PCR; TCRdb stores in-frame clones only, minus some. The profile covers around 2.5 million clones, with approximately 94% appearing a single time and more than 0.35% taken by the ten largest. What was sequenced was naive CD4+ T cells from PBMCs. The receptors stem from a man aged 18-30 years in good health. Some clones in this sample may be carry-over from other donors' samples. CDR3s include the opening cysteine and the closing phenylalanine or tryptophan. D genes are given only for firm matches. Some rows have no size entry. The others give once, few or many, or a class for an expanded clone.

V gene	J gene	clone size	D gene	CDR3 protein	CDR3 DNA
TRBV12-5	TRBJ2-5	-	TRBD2	CASGLYGSGTSGSQETQYF	TGTGCTAGTGGTTTGTACGGGAGTGGGACTAGCGGGAGTCAAGAGACCCAGTACTTC
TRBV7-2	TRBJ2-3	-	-	CASSFGSGDTQYF	TGTGCCAGCAGCTTTGGTTCCGGGGATACGCAGTATTTT
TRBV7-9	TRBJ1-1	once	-	CASSFMRGGPTEAFF	TGTGCCAGCAGCTTTATGAGAGGGGGGCCCACTGAAGCTTTCTTT
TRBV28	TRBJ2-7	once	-	CASRTTGPIYEQYF	TGTGCCAGCAGAACAACAGGCCCAATCTACGAGCAGTACTTC
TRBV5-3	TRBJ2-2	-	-	CARSFMVTRLNTGELFF	TGTGCCAGAAGCTTTATGGTGACTCGACTAAACACCGGGGAGCTGTTTTTT
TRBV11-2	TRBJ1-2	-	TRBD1	CASSLNLGQGSANYGYTF	TGTGCCAGCAGCTTAAACCTGGGACAGGGGTCGGCTAACTATGGCTACACCTTC
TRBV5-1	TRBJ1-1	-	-	CASSSFKGAFF	TGCGCCAGCAGCTCCTTCAAGGGAGCTTTCTTT
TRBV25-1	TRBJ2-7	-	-	CASIGTAAYEQYF	TGTGCCAGCATCGGGACGGCAGCCTACGAGCAGTACTTC
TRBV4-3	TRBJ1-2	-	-	CASSQGGVPGAYGYTF	TGCGCCAGCAGCCAAGGCGGGGTCCCCGGGGCTTATGGCTACACCTTC
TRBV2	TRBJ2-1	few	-	CASTRVPGEQFF	TGTGCCAGCACCAGGGTACCGGGTGAGCAGTTCTTC
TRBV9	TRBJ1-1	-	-	CASSVEPGSAEAFF	TGTGCTAGCAGCGTAGAGCCAGGGAGCGCTGAAGCTTTCTTT
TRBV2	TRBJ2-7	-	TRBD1	CASKDQGQDSREQYF	TGTGCCAGCAAGGACCAGGGACAGGATTCTCGGGAGCAGTACTTC
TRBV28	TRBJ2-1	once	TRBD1	CASSFRHGQGSSNEQFF	TGTGCCAGCAGTTTTCGCCACGGACAGGGAAGCAGCAATGAGCAGTTCTTC
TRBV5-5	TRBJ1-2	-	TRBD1	CASSTLTRDRANGYTF	TGTGCCAGCAGCACACTGACCCGGGACAGGGCTAATGGCTACACCTTC
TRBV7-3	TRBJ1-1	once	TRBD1	CASSQDRVTEAFF	TGTGCCAGCAGCCAGGACAGGGTGACTGAAGCTTTCTTT
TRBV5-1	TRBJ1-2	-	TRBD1	CASSLQGANYGYTF	TGCGCCAGCAGCTTACAGGGGGCAAACTATGGCTACACCTTC
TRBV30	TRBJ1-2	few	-	CAWNVPGLNGYTF	TGTGCCTGGAATGTCCCAGGGCTGAATGGCTACACCTTC
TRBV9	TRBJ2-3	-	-	CASSVEFADTQYF	TGTGCCAGCAGCGTAGAGTTCGCAGATACGCAGTATTTT
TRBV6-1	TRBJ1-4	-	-	CASTPNGHSNEKLFF	TGTGCCAGCACCCCTAACGGGCATTCTAATGAAAAACTGTTTTTT
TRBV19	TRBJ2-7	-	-	CASSRGISYEQYF	TGTGCCAGTAGTAGAGGGATTTCCTACGAGCAGTACTTC
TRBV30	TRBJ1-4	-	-	CAWSGAGRGGEKLFF	TGTGCCTGGAGTGGAGCGGGACGCGGAGGCGAAAAACTGTTTTTT
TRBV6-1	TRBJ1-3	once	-	CASRTGSSGNTIYF	TGTGCCAGCAGAACAGGTTCCTCTGGAAACACCATATATTTT
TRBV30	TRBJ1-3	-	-	CAWSAGARGDTIYF	TGTGCCTGGAGTGCGGGGGCCAGGGGAGACACCATATATTTT
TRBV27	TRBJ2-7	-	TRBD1	CASSPPGGTSYEQYF	TGTGCCAGCAGTCCCCCAGGGGGTACCTCCTACGAGCAGTACTTC
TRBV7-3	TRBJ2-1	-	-	CASSARPYNEQFF	TGTGCCAGCAGCGCCAGGCCCTACAATGAGCAGTTCTTC